This T cell receptor beta chain was recovered during a study of blood T cell repertoires in COVID-19 (dated by TCRdb to about 2020). A note on the overall study: The collaborator samples originated in the United States, Italy and Spain and spanned the acute and convalescent phases of COVID-19. The prospective study material was composed of cDNA or gDNA derived from T cells, B-cell-depleted T cells, or PBMCs. The dataset comprised deeply sampled blood TCRbeta repertoires from subjects exposed to, actively infected with, or recovered from COVID-19. The repertoires were made available in a free public database intended to serve as a resource for research on the immune response to SARS-CoV-2. Samples were obtained from the ongoing ImmuneRACE study (first 160 participants) and from about 1,300 subjects provided by 6 global collaborators. A de-identified subject ID, COVID-19 status, age in years and sex were almost always included in the sample metadata. Where HLA class I and class II types were available, the types were taken from metadata supplied by the sample provider, not from assay-based typing. Results and caveats for the whole study, not just this receptor: How much clinical and demographic metadata was included differed by source and by participant, and the metadata was provided uncurated.

Via the germline V gene (reference sequence), CDR1 is SEHNR and CDR2 FQNEAQ. The CDR3 holds 13 amino acids from the cysteine to the phenylalanine. This entry keeps only the CDR3 DNA: 39 bases, framed from base 1. V was cut back by 1 base and J by 5 bases, leaving a gap of 8 bases between them. The immunoSEQ Assay, a bias-controlled multiplex PCR, was used to amplify TCRbeta CDR3 regions from genomic DNA. In the authors' own workflow: The number of nucleated cells in each sample was estimated from the amplification of reference gene primers within the assay. To quantify the absolute abundance of each unique TCRbeta CDR3 rearrangement, sequence reads were collapsed and filtered. For each sample, productive Simpson clonality was calculated as the square root of Simpson's diversity index over productive rearrangements. Entries here come from immuneACCESS through TCRdb and include only in-frame sequences with V and J called. Some clones fail to appear in such tables; in the studies checked, an unresolved V gene covers under half of the shortfall, and the cause of the remainder is unknown. Clone size and the V and J calls come from that table; the DNA yielded D and trimming. The sample yields around 270,000 clones; about 87% were counted once. The ten largest account for approximately 5.1% of the sample.

At one collaborating source in Seattle, patients were enrolled during active infection and were followed longitudinally through the course of disease. Whole blood was collected in K2EDTA tubes by collaborating institutions according to the institutions' own protocols. Collaborator samples were shipped for TCRbeta analysis as frozen whole blood, isolated PBMCs, or DNA extracted from either sample type. This clone showed up just once. Its target antigen remains unknown. No qualities accompany the bases; no much larger clone lies one base away. Recombination joined TRBV7-9 with TRBJ2-5, with no confident D gene call. Sequencing input: peripheral blood. This receptor was identified in a woman aged 55-69 years with COVID-19, enrolled during active disease. The base sequence is TGTGCCAGCAGCTTAGTCGCGCGGGAGACCCAGTACTTC. Translated, it reads CASSLVARETQYF.